What follows are 4 T cell receptor beta chains derived from one specimen sequenced in a study of human thymus T cells. Method: immunoSEQ multiplex PCR; TCRdb's copy keeps in-frame clones and lacks some. The data show about 50,000 clones, with about 95% seen just once and approximately 0.15% held by the top ten. Input material: blood. The receptor set was obtained from a girl in the first two years of life with a congenital heart defect but otherwise immunologically healthy.

The CDR3 bases are TGTGCCAGCAGCCAAGTGGGCAGGGGGAATGAGCAGTTCTTC. Its protein is CASSQVGRGNEQFF. The chain carries TRBV4-2 and TRBJ2-1; 7 nucleotides align to TRBD1. Germline V lookup: CDR1 LGHNA, CDR2 YNFKEQ. This CDR3 is built from 14 residues. Trimming cost V 1 base and J 7 bases; bases outside gene matches: 4.

The chain couples TRBV7-3 to TRBJ2-1; unclear D gene. The CDR3 loop spans 11 amino acids. Trimming pared 3 bases from V and 8 bases from J, leaving 5 bases between. Germline CDR1 reads SGHTA; CDR2 reads FQGTGA. The CDR3 DNA sequence: TGTGCCAGCAGCTTCGGCGATGAGCAGTTCTTC. The encoded protein is CASSFGDEQFF. Using reference TRBV7-3 and TRBJ2-1 for the parts outside the CDR3, the full variable domain is GAGVSQTPSNKVTEKGKYVELRCDPISGHTALYWYRQSLGQGPEFLIYFQGTGAADDSGLPNDRFFAVRPEGSVSTLKIQRTERGDSAVYLCASSFGDEQFFGPGTRLTVL.

The rearrangement uses TRBV7-9 and TRBJ1-2; 7 bases are a match to TRBD1. The CDR3 extends over 13 amino acids. In germline, CDR1 is SEHNR, CDR2 FQNEAQ (reference sequence). V trimming: 2 bases; J trimming: 7 bases; junction bases outside the gene matches: 4. Here the CDR3 DNA reads TGTGCCAGCAGCTTAACAGGGGATATTGGCTACACCTTC. Amino acid sequence: CASSLTGDIGYTF.

The rearrangement joins TRBV5-4 to TRBJ2-5; 13 bases fit TRBD2. CDR1 is SGHNT, CDR2 YYREEE, per germline (reference sequence). CDR3 size: 17 residues. After removal of 2 bases from V and 3 bases from J, the junction contained 7 bases not matched to a gene. The CDR3 DNA follows: TGTGCCAGCAGCTTCGGGCCCGGGACTAGCGGGGAAGAGACCCAGTACTTC. Residues: CASSFGPGTSGEETQYF.